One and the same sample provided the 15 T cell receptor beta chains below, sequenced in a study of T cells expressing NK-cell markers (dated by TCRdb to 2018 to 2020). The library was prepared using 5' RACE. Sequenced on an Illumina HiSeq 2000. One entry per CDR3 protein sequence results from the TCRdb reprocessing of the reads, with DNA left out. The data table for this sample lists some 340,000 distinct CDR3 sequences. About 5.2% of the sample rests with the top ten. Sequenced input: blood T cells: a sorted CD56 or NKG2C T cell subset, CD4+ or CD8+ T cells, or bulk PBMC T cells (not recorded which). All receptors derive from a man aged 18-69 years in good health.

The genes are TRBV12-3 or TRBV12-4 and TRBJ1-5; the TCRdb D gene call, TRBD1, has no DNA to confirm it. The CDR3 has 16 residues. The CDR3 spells CASSFMGDLSNQPQHF.

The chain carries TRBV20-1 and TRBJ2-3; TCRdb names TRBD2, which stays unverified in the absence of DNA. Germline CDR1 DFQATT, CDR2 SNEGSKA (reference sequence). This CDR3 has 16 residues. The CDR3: CSVTRRLAGGPYTQYF.

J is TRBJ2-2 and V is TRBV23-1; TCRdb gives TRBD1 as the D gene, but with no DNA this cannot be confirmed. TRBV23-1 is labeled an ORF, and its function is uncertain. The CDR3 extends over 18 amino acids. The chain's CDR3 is CASSPTTGLFFNRGAVFF.

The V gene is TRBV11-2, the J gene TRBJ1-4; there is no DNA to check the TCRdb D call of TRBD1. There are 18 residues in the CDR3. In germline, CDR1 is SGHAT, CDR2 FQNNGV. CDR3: CASSRNVPGQVQGEKLFF. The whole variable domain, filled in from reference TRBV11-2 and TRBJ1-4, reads EAGVAQSPRYKIIEKRQSVAFWCNPISGHATLYWYQQILGQGPKLLIQFQNNGVVDDSQLPKDRFSAERLKGVDSTLKIQPAKLEDSAVYLCASSRNVPGQVQGEKLFFGSGTQLSVL.

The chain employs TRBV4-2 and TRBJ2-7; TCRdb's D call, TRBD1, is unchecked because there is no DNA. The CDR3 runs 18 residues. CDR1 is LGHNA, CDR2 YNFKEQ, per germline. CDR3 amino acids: CASSQKLNTGQRAYEQYF.

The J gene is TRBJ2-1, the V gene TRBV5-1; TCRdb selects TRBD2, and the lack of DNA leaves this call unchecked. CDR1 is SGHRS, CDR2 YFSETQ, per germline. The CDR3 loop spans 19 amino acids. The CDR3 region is CASSFGLAGGRSSYNEQFF.

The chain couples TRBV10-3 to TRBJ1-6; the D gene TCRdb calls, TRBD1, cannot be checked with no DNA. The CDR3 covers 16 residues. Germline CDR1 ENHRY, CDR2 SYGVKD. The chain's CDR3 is CAISEYGGGQNSPLHF.

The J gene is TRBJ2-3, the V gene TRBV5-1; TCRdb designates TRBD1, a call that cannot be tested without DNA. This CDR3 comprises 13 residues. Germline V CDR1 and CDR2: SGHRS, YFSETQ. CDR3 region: CASADRGTDTQYF. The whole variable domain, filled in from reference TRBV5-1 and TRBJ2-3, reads KAGVTQTPRYLIKTRGQQVTLSCSPISGHRSVSWYQQTPGQGLQFLFEYFSETQRNKGNFPGRFSGRQFSNSRSEMNVSTLELGDSALYLCASADRGTDTQYFGPGTRLTVL.

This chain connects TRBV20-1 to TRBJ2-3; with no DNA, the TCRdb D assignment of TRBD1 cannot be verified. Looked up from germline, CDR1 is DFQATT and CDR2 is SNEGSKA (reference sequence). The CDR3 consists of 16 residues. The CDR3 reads CSARTRQGARPDTQYF.

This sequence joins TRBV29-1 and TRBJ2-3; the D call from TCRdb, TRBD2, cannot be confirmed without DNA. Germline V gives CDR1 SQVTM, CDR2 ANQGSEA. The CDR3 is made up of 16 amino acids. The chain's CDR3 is CSVESRAGGGTDTQYF.

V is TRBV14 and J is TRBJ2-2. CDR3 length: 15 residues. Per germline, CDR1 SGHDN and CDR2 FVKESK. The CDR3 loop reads CASSRQSFNTGELFF. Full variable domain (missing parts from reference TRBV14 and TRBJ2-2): EAGVTQFPSHSVIEKGQTVTLRCDPISGHDNLYWYRRVMGKEIKFLLHFVKESKQDESGMPNNRFLAERTGGTYSTLKVQPAELEDSGVYFCASSRQSFNTGELFFGEGSRLTVL.

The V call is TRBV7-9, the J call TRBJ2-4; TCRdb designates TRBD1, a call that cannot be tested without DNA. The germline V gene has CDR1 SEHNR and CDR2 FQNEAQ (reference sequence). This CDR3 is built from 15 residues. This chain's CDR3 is CASSTRQGKQNIQYF.

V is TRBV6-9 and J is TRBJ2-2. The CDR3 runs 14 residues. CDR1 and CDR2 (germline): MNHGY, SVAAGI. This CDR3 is CASSFNKVVGELFF.

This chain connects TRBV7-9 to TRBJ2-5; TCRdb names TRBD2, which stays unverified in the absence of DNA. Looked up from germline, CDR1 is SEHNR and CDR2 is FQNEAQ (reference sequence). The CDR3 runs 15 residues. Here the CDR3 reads CASSPEGAWQETQYF.

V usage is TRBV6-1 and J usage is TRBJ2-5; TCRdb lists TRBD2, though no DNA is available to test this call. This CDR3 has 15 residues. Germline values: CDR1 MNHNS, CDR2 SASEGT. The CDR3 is CASSRGPQAGETQYF.